A single sample gave rise to the 17 T cell receptor beta chains below, sequenced in a study of immune cell composition in non-small cell lung cancer. The normal lung sample lay at least 3 cm, and maximally far, from the tumour. The table came from immunoSEQ multiplex PCR; TCRdb's copy has only in-frame clones and leaves some out. The profile covers 650 to 950 clones, with about 78% appearing a single time and 15% to 20% taken by the ten largest. The specimen sequenced was non-adjacent lung tissue. These receptors were taken from a human donor with non-small cell lung cancer.

V is TRBV10-3 and J is TRBJ2-5, with 7 bases identical to TRBD1. Germline V lookup: CDR1 ENHRY, CDR2 SYGVKD. The length of the CDR3 is 16 residues. The J segment lost 1 base and the V segment lost 0 bases, leaving 5 bases of the junction unmatched. CDR3: CAISESTGTAQETQYF. The DNA of the CDR3 is TGTGCCATCAGTGAGTCTACAGGGACAGCCCAAGAGACCCAGTACTTC.

This clone was seen a handful of times. In DNA form, the CDR3 reads TGTGCCAGCAGCCCTAGCAAGCTAGGGGGCAATGAGCAGTTCTTC. Its translation is CASSPSKLGGNEQFF. The chain links TRBV7-9 to TRBJ2-1, with a weak D call TRBD1 (6 bases). Per the germline V gene, CDR1 is SEHNR and CDR2 is FQNEAQ (reference sequence). The CDR3 has 15 residues. Trimming took off 5 bases at V and 6 bases at J, with 17 bases between the two ends.

The CDR3: CASSTLAGPYEQYF. The CDR3 bases are TGTGCCAGTAGTACCCTAGCGGGGCCGTACGAGCAGTACTTC. The rearrangement joins TRBV19 to TRBJ2-5; 9 bases agree with TRBD2. The DNA end favors TRBJ2-7, so the J call may be wrong. Germline V gives CDR1 LNHDA, CDR2 SQIVND (reference sequence). The CDR3 spans 14 residues.

In nucleotides, the CDR3 is TGCGCCAGCAGGACAGGGTCGGAGGGCACAGATACGCAGTATTTT. This codes for CASRTGSEGTDTQYF. The chain couples TRBV5-1 to TRBJ2-3; 7 nucleotides match TRBD1. Trimming removed 5 bases from V and 1 base from J; junction bases left unmatched: 7. Per the germline V gene, CDR1 is SGHRS and CDR2 is YFSETQ. CDR3 length: 15 residues.

This clone has a handful of counts. This rearrangement joins TRBV25-1 to TRBJ1-5; 8 bases match TRBD1. The trim removed 3 bases at V and 7 bases at J, leaving 5 bases unmatched. This CDR3 region has 14 residues. Germline V lookup: CDR1 MGHDK, CDR2 SYGVNS. CDR3 in DNA: TGTGCCAGCAGTGACGACAGGGGAGACCAGCCCCAGCATTTT. It specifies CASSDDRGDQPQHF.

The J gene is TRBJ2-5, the V gene TRBV30, with 7 nucleotides matching TRBD1. This CDR3 comprises 12 residues. Germline V gene lookup returns CDR1 GTSNPN and CDR2 SVGIG (reference sequence). Trimming cost V 4 bases and J 4 bases; bases outside gene matches: 3. The CDR3 coding sequence is TGTGCCTGGACTTCAGGGGGAGAGACCCAGTACTTC. Protein product: CAWTSGGETQYF.

This clone was found a few times. The chain employs TRBV6-5 and TRBJ2-1; 9 bases are a match to TRBD2. This CDR3 region has 16 residues. CDR1 MNHEY and CDR2 SVGAGI come from the germline V gene. J was trimmed by 4 bases and V by 4 bases; bases with no gene match: 8. The CDR3 nucleotides are TGTGCCAGCAGTTCCTTCGCGGGGGGGGGATACAATGAGCAGTTCTTC. Amino acids: CASSSFAGGGYNEQFF.

The V gene is TRBV29-1, the J gene TRBJ2-1, with 14 bases that match TRBD2. Germline V gene lookup returns CDR1 SQVTM and CDR2 ANQGSEA. V lost 4 bases, J lost 10 bases, and 9 bases stayed unmatched. The CDR3 covers 15 residues. The CDR3 bases are TGCAGCGTTGGTGGGACTAGCGGGGGAACGGAAGAGCAGTTCTTC. Translation gives CSVGGTSGGTEEQFF.

This rearrangement joins TRBV10-1 to TRBJ2-7; 8 nucleotides line up with TRBD1. V shed 0 bases and J 6 bases; nucleotides not matched to a gene: 4. The CDR3 contains 14 residues. CDR1 WNHNN and CDR2 SYGVQD come from the germline V gene (reference sequence). CDR3 coding DNA: TGCGCCAGCAGTGAGTCGGACAGGGTGGGCGAGCAGTACTTC. It yields the protein CASSESDRVGEQYF.

This clone was seen only a few times. J is TRBJ2-7 and V is TRBV6-1, with D perhaps matching TRBD2 (5 bases). V was cut by 1 base and J by 2 bases, with 6 bases left in between. The CDR3 extends over 13 amino acids. Germline V gene sequence: CDR1 MNHNS, CDR2 SASEGT. Here the CDR3 reads CASSEGETYEQYF. The CDR3 nucleotides read TGTGCCAGCAGTGAAGGGGAGACCTACGAGCAGTACTTC.

This chain joins TRBV10-2 and TRBJ2-1, with D maybe TRBD2 (5 bases). Trimming took 2 bases from V and 0 from J, leaving 11 bases between them. CDR1 is WSHSY and CDR2 is SAAADI in the germline V gene. This CDR3 comprises 16 residues. This chain's CDR3 is CASSEASSNSYNEQFF. CDR3 bases: TGCGCCAGCAGTGAGGCATCTAGCAACTCCTACAATGAGCAGTTCTTC.

This sequence joins TRBV10-3 and TRBJ2-5, with 9 bases that match TRBD2. The V gene's germline CDR1 is ENHRY and CDR2 SYGVKD. The CDR3 is 16 amino acids. J lost 4 bases, V lost 0 bases, and 6 bases had no gene match. The CDR3 is CAISESMAGGRETQYF. CDR3 nucleotides: TGTGCCATCAGTGAGTCGATGGCGGGGGGGCGAGAGACCCAGTACTTC.

The V and J genes are TRBV6-1 and TRBJ2-1; 12 bases match TRBD2. Germline V gene lookup returns CDR1 MNHNS and CDR2 SASEGT. V lost 2 bases, J lost 6 bases, and 2 bases stayed unmatched. The CDR3 contains 15 residues. CDR3 bases: TGTGCCAGCAGTGAACGGACTAGCGGGATCAATGAGCAGTTCTTC. Amino acids: CASSERTSGINEQFF.

The J gene is TRBJ2-1, the V gene TRBV29-1, with 10 bases that match TRBD2. Germline-derived CDR1 and CDR2 are SQVTM and ANQGSEA. The length of the CDR3 is 19 residues. V shed 6 bases and J 1 base; nucleotides not matched to a gene: 18. The DNA of the CDR3 is TGCAGCGTGGACATGCCGCCCCCCTCTAGCGGGGGATCCTACAATGAGCAGTTCTTC. This sequence encodes CSVDMPPPSSGGSYNEQFF.

The V and J genes are TRBV7-2 and TRBJ2-2; D uncertain. This CDR3 has 14 amino acids. V lost 5 bases and J lost 2, with 9 bases in between. Germline CDR1 and CDR2: SGHTA and FQGNSA. The CDR3 DNA sequence: TGTGCCAGCAGCCAAGACACCAACACCGGGGAGCTGTTTTTT. Protein product: CASSQDTNTGELFF.

V and J are TRBV6-4 and TRBJ2-1, with 9 bases matching TRBD1. The trim removed 10 bases at V and 7 bases at J, leaving 5 bases unmatched. Per the germline V gene, CDR1 is MRHNA and CDR2 is SNTAGT. The CDR3 has 12 amino acids. The CDR3 loop reads CATGTGTNEQFF. DNA of the CDR3: TGTGCCACAGGGACAGGGACGAATGAGCAGTTCTTC.

This clone has a handful of counts. V and J are TRBV19 and TRBJ1-1; TRBD1 matches 8 bases. The germline V gene encodes CDR1 LNHDA and CDR2 SQIVND (reference sequence). V shed 6 bases and J 2 bases; nucleotides not matched to a gene: 2. There are 13 residues in the CDR3. The CDR3 loop is CASSDRGNTEAFF. DNA of the CDR3: TGTGCCAGTAGCGACAGGGGTAACACTGAAGCTTTCTTT.